This T cell receptor beta chain was sequenced for a study of cytomegalovirus exposure and HLA in healthy donors. In the study overall: A previous analysis identified about 110 million unique TCR beta sequences derived from 180 million or so T cells.

Losses at the gene ends were 4 bases for V and 7 bases for J; bases not matched to a gene: 7. Germline V gene lookup returns CDR1 SGHDT and CDR2 YYEEEE. CDR3 length equals 13 residues. The study, taken as a whole, reports: When analyzed later, a missense DCLRE1C variant was found to be linked to TCR beta V- and J-gene trimming.

Worth noting for this clone: Its antigen is not known.

Amplification used 60 Vbeta primers and 13 Jbeta primers. The assay was immunoSEQ multiplex PCR, and TCRdb's table has in-frame clones only and misses some. This table holds roughly 130,000 clones, about two thirds found once. The sequencing sample was made of PBMCs. The origin of this receptor is a man aged 40-50 years in good health and CMV-seropositive. This sequence joins TRBV5-6 and TRBJ1-2; TRBD1 matches 7 bases. The CDR3, as DNA: TGTGCCAGCAGCAATACAGGGGTAGGTGGCTACACCTTC. Encoded protein: CASSNTGVGGYTF.